The 29 T cell receptor beta chains below come from one sample, sequenced in a study of tumor-infiltrating lymphocytes in primary liver carcinoma. The template, approximately 500 ng total RNA, yielded TCR beta cDNA made with a constant-region primer. Slightly modified ARM-PCR with three nested multiplex PCR rounds yielded TCR beta libraries. Running about 11 cycles apiece, the first two PCR rounds relied on TRBV1-TRBV30 forward primers together with a C-beta reverse primer. TCRdb ran MiXCR on the multiplex PCR reads and lists one entry per CDR3 protein. The sample has tens of thousands of distinct CDR3 sequences, about 71% seen once. The study co-extracted DNA and RNA from around 20-30 mg of unsorted bulk tissue. What was sequenced was liver tumor tissue from sampling region 4. Sample subset: tumor region T4, right-lateral pole. The receptors stem from a man in his forties with primary liver carcinoma and hepatitis B virus infection.

As to this clonotype: One junction end disagrees with the germline gene, perhaps due to a read error. The chain carries TRBV5-4 and TRBJ2-5; TRBD1 might be the D (6 bases). Germline CDR1 and CDR2: SGHNT and YYREEE (reference sequence). The CDR3 sequence is 15 residues long. The CDR3 protein is CASSDATGPQETHYF. The DNA for the CDR3 is TGTGCCAGCAGCGACGCGACAGGCCCCCAAGAGACCCACTATTTC.

The table lists this clonotype with many counts. The chain joins TRBV21-1 to TRBJ2-5; the table's D call, TRBD1, was not checked against the DNA. TRBV21-1 represents a pseudogene. The CDR3 runs 17 residues. CDR3 in DNA: TGTGCCAGCAGCAAAGTCAGGGATCCGGACAGACAAGAGACCCAGTACTTC. This translates into CASSKVRDPDRQETQYF.

With regard to this clonotype: Lacking the conserved final phenylalanine or tryptophan, this CDR3 likely reflects a read error. The J gene is TRBJ2-1, the V gene TRBV29-1; the D gene is possibly TRBD2 (5 bases). The V gene's germline CDR1 is SQVTM and CDR2 ANQGSEA. Trimming removed 2 bases at V and 5 bases at J, with 10 bases between. The CDR3 totals 13 residues. In DNA form, the CDR3 reads TGCAGCGTTGAAACGACTATCGACAATGAGCAGTTCCTC. Its protein product is CSVETTIDNEQFL.

As to this clonotype: Lacking the conserved final phenylalanine or tryptophan, this CDR3 likely reflects a read error. CDR3 sequence (DNA): TGTGCCAGCAGCTTAAGCGGGAGTGGAACCGGGGAACTGTTTCTT. Translated: CASSLSGSGTGELFL. The chain combines TRBV11-1 with TRBJ2-2; TRBD2 aligns across 8 bases. The CDR3 runs to 15 residues. Looked up from germline, CDR1 is SGHAT and CDR2 is FQDESV (reference sequence).

This clonotype was detected a few times. The genes are TRBV20-1 and TRBJ2-7; no definite D call. V lost 3 bases and J 1 base, leaving 7 bases between the germline ends. The CDR3 spans 12 residues. CDR1 and CDR2 (germline): DFQATT, SNEGSKA (reference sequence). CDR3 in DNA: TGCAGTGCTAGGGGCCAGTCCTACGAGCAGTACTTC. Its translation: CSARGQSYEQYF.

Of note for this clonotype: This may be a read error, as it is one base from a much larger clone. The chain couples TRBV28 to TRBJ2-1, with TRBD2 matching 16 bases. This CDR3 is 19 amino acids long. The germline CDR1 and CDR2 sequences are MDHEN and SYDVKM. CDR3 sequence: CASSTLGTSGRGPYYEQFF. DNA for the CDR3: TGTGCCAGCAGTACCCTCGGGACTAGCGGGAGGGGTCCCTACTATGAGCAGTTCTTC. Combining the CDR3 with reference TRBV28 and TRBJ2-1 gives the whole variable domain DVKVTQSSRYLVKRTGEKVFLECVQDMDHENMFWYRQDPGLGLRLIYFSYDVKMKEKGDIPEGYSVSREKKERFSLILESASTNQTSMYLCASSTLGTSGRGPYYEQFFGPGTRLTVL.

Details on this clonotype: Just one base apart from a much larger clone, this may be a read error. The chain employs TRBV28 and TRBJ2-5; no definite D call. There are 11 residues in the CDR3. The V end was cut by 6 bases, the J end by 10 bases, with 12 bases between. Germline CDR1 MDHEN, CDR2 SYDVKM. CDR3 in DNA: TGTGCCAGCAGCTTACTCAGCAGCCAGTACTTC. The encoded protein is CASSLLSSQYF.

As concerns this clonotype: At one of its ends the junction is not consistent with the germline gene, which may arise from a read error. DNA of the CDR3: TGTGCCACCAGCATTGAGACTAGCGGGAGAGAGGCCCAGTACTTC. Translation: CATSIETSGREAQYF. The rearrangement uses TRBV11-1 and TRBJ2-5; 12 positions agree with TRBD2. This CDR3 has 15 residues. Germline V gene sequence: CDR1 SGHAT, CDR2 FQDESV (reference sequence).

With respect to this clonotype: Being one base from a much bigger clone, this may be a read error. This sequence joins TRBV4-1 and TRBJ1-2; D gene unclear. The CDR3 extends over 15 amino acids. CDR1 MGHRA and CDR2 YSYEKL come from the germline V gene. The CDR3 DNA reads as TGCGCCTGCAGCCCGTCCACTGGACTCAACTATGGCTACCCCTTC. This translates into CACSPSTGLNYGYPF.

This clonotype was counted at least ten times. The chain couples TRBV6-2 or TRBV6-3 to TRBJ1-1, with D maybe TRBD1 (5 bases). The germline CDR1 and CDR2 sequences are MNHEY and SVGEGT. Trimming removed 11 bases at V and 4 bases at J, with 20 bases between. The CDR3 extends over 14 amino acids. The CDR3, as DNA: TGTGCCGTCCTCCCTGGGACCGCCTTCACTGAAGCTTTCTTT. Translated, it gives CAVLPGTAFTEAFF.

With regard to this clonotype: Just one base apart from a much larger clone, this may be a read error. V is TRBV28 and J is TRBJ2-5; D uncertain. The CDR3 sequence is 11 residues long. Germline CDR1 reads MDHEN; CDR2 reads SYDVKM. CDR3 nucleotides: TGTGCCGGCAGCTTACTCGGCAGCCAGTACTTC. Amino acid sequence: CAGSLLGSQYF.

To note about this clonotype: No conserved phenylalanine or tryptophan ends this CDR3, so it is likely a read error. The chain uses TRBV11-2 and TRBJ2-1, with D perhaps matching TRBD2 (5 bases). This CDR3 contains 16 residues. The germline V gene has CDR1 SGHAT and CDR2 FQNNGV. V gave up 1 base and J gave up 0 bases, with 10 bases separating them. The CDR3 nucleotides are TGTGCCAGCAGCTTAGGTCCAGAGGGCTCCTACAATGAGCAGTTCTCC. This sequence encodes CASSLGPEGSYNEQFS.

This clonotype showed up many times. One end of the junction varies from germline; a read error may be responsible. The chain uses TRBV11-2 and TRBJ1-3; no reliable D call. CDR3 size: 16 residues. Germline-derived CDR1 and CDR2 are SGHAT and FQNNGV. The CDR3 loop reads CASSLDLDYSGNTIYF. The CDR3 region has the DNA TGCGCCAGCAGCTTAGATCTAGACTACTCTGGAAACACCATATATTTT.

Turning to this clonotype: At one of its ends the junction is not consistent with the germline gene, which may arise from a read error. In nucleotides, the CDR3 is TGTGTCAGCAGCCCGGGACCAGGAGTCTTCGAGCAGTATTTC. It encodes CVSSPGPGVFEQYF. The chain uses TRBV11-2 and TRBJ2-7; D is perhaps TRBD1 or TRBD2 (5 bases each). This CDR3 region has 14 residues. Germline CDR1 reads SGHAT; CDR2 reads FQNNGV.

As to this clonotype: An end of the junction does not agree with germline; a read error may underlie this. The V call is TRBV10-3, the J call TRBJ2-4; D uncertain. Germline V gene lookup returns CDR1 ENHRY and CDR2 SYGVKD. The CDR3 covers 15 residues. This CDR3 reads CPICDNWKAKNIQYF. DNA for the CDR3: TGTCCCATCTGTGACAATTGGAAAGCCAAAAACATTCAGTACTTC.

This clonotype appeared many times. The chain has TRBV6-2 or TRBV6-3 and TRBJ2-1; a weak D match, TRBD2 (5 bases). The V end lost 2 bases, the J end lost 7 bases, and 15 bases lay between the germline ends. The CDR3 runs to 15 residues. Per germline, CDR1 MNHEY and CDR2 SVGEGT. CDR3: CASSYRGNGYNEQFF. The CDR3 region has the DNA TGTGCCAGCAGTTACCGGGGAAATGGCTATAATGAGCAGTTCTTC.

Comment on this clonotype: Its ends do not fully match the called genes, so a read error is possible. The chain couples TRBV4-2 to TRBJ1-2; no reliable D call. There are 14 residues in the CDR3. Germline lookup yields CDR1 LGHNA and CDR2 YNFKEQ. CDR3 bases: TGTGCCATCAGCCCCTTAGAAGGGAACTATGGCTACACCTTC. Its protein product is CAISPLEGNYGYTF.

With respect to this clonotype: At one boundary the junction diverges from the germline segment, which might be a read error. The chain has TRBV7-9 and TRBJ1-2; D unclear. The length of the CDR3 is 16 residues. The germline V gene encodes CDR1 SEHNR and CDR2 FQNEAQ (reference sequence). The CDR3 sequence: CASSPDGRLSQYGCTF. The DNA for the CDR3 is TGTGCCAGCAGCCCCGATGGCAGACTGTCCCAGTATGGCTGCACCTTC.

This clonotype was recorded a few times. V usage is TRBV29-1 and J usage is TRBJ2-6, with D tentatively TRBD2 (7 bases). This CDR3 spans 16 amino acids. Germline V gene data show CDR1 as SQVTM and CDR2 as ANQGSEA. The V gene lost 4 bases and the J gene lost 1 base, with 14 bases spanning the gap. DNA of the CDR3: TGCAGCGTTGCCCTCGGGGGGCGGTCTGGGGCCAACGTCCTGACTTTC. It encodes CSVALGGRSGANVLTF.

Comment on this clonotype: Because it lacks the conserved phenylalanine or tryptophan at the end, this CDR3 is likely a read error. The DNA is omitted, as the CDR3 cannot be located on it reliably, and the CDR3 follows TCRdb's listing. The genes are TRBV10-3 and TRBJ2-7. Ends included, the CDR3 has 13 residues. The germline V gene has CDR1 ENHRY and CDR2 SYGVKD. The CDR3 here is CAIRDQSPSEQYL.

In its sample, this clonotype was seen a few times. A read error is possible here, since a much larger clone lies one base away. CDR3: CASSSLDIQYF. CDR3 bases: TGTGCCAGCAGTTCTCTGGACATTCAGTACTTC. The V gene is TRBV28, the J gene TRBJ2-4; D ambiguous. CDR1 and CDR2 (germline): MDHEN, SYDVKM. The CDR3 runs 11 residues. V lost 4 bases and J lost 8, with 6 bases in between.

As to this clonotype: The missing conserved phenylalanine or tryptophan at the end of this CDR3 makes a read error likely. The rearrangement links TRBV28 to TRBJ1-6; no definite D call. This CDR3 region has 13 residues. Germline V gene sequence: CDR1 MDHEN, CDR2 SYDVKM. The CDR3 reads CASIRGRNSPLHL. CDR3 in DNA: TGTGCTAGCATCAGAGGGAGGAATTCACCCCTCCACCTT.

In the case of this clonotype: Germline is not matched at one junction end, which may reflect a read error. J is TRBJ2-7 and V is TRBV12-3 or TRBV12-4; a possible D gene is TRBD1 (6 bases). The CDR3 has 19 amino acids. CDR3 sequence (DNA): TGTACCAGCAATTTAGGCCGAGGGTTTGCGCAGGGGATTGATTACGAGCAGTACTTC. It is translated as CTSNLGRGFAQGIDYEQYF.

The rearrangement uses TRBV12-3 or TRBV12-4 and TRBJ2-4; the D is unclear. This CDR3 has 12 residues. The V and J ends lost 4 bases and 6 bases respectively, with 7 bases between them. CDR3 DNA sequence: TGTGCCAGCAGTTCGTCCTTAAACATTCAGTACTTC. This sequence encodes CASSSSLNIQYF.

Turning to this clonotype: This may be a read error, as it is one base from a much larger clone. The rearrangement uses TRBV6-6 and TRBJ1-1; 8 bases are shared with TRBD1. The germline V gene has CDR1 MNHNY and CDR2 SVGAGI (reference sequence). The CDR3 length is 13 residues. CDR3 nucleotide sequence: TGTGCCAGCAGTACAGGGGGGATTACTGAAGCTTCCTTT. Its protein product is CASSTGGITEASF.

As concerns this clonotype: The junction departs from germline at one end; a sequencing error may be responsible. The rearrangement joins TRBV7-8 to TRBJ2-3; D is possibly TRBD1 or TRBD2 (5 bases each). This CDR3 contains 13 residues. Germline CDR1 is SGHVS and CDR2 is FQNEAQ. The CDR3 loop reads CASWGMDKDTQYF. In nucleotides, the CDR3 is TGTGCCAGCTGGGGGATGGACAAGGATACGCAGTACTTT.

As to this clonotype: Because the CDR3 is missing its conserved closing phenylalanine or tryptophan, this is likely a read error. The J gene is TRBJ2-5, the V gene TRBV5-4; 7 nucleotides match TRBD1. CDR1 SGHNT and CDR2 YYREEE come from the germline V gene (reference sequence). This CDR3 region has 15 residues. CDR3 bases: TGTGCCAACAGCCTAGACAGGGAAACCCAAGAGACCCAGTACCTC. It is translated as CANSLDRETQETQYL.

This clonotype came up once. A clone one base away is much larger, so this may be a read error. This chain uses TRBV11-2 with TRBJ1-1; tentative D call: TRBD1 (5 bases). Germline V gene data show CDR1 as SGHAT and CDR2 as FQNNGV. Trimming cost V 4 bases and J 8 bases, with 14 bases left between them. The CDR3 runs to 13 residues. CDR3 in amino acids: CASSSIRGGEAFF. CDR3 in DNA: TGTGCCAGCAGCTCTATACGGGGCGGGGAAGCTTTCTTT.

This clonotype was counted at least ten times. The chain links TRBV5-1 to TRBJ2-5; TRBD2 matches at 12 bases. In germline, CDR1 is SGHRS, CDR2 YFSETQ. Unmatched junction bases numbered 4, after V lost 3 bases and J lost 4 bases. The CDR3 extends over 15 amino acids. CDR3 region: CASSSLAGGLETQYF. CDR3 sequence (DNA): TGCGCCAGCAGCTCGCTAGCGGGAGGGTTAGAGACCCAGTACTTC. The whole variable domain, remainder taken from reference TRBV5-1 and TRBJ2-5, is KAGVTQTPRYLIKTRGQQVTLSCSPISGHRSVSWYQQTPGQGLQFLFEYFSETQRNKGNFPGRFSGRQFSNSRSEMNVSTLELGDSALYLCASSSLAGGLETQYFGPGTRLLVL.